This T cell receptor (beta chain) is from a study of blood T cell repertoires in COVID-19. On the study more broadly: Some COVID-19 samples were acute and others convalescent; all came from the United States, Italy and Spain. T cells, B-cell-depleted T cells, or PBMCs supplied cDNA or gDNA.

This CDR3 spans 13 amino acids. The germline V gene encodes CDR1 SNHLY and CDR2 FYNNEI. With 6 bases clipped from V and 8 bases from J, the junction kept 8 bases outside the gene matches. Original processing methods: How many nucleated cells were present was estimated from reference gene primer amplification. Libraries were prepared by immunoSEQ multiplex PCR; TCRdb keeps only in-frame clonotypes and omits some of them. That table furnishes V, J and clone size, whereas the DNA furnished D and trimming. The table includes about 170,000 clones, approximately 88% detected once. The sequence was collected from a man aged 18 to 35 with active or convalescent COVID-19. Sequenced input: peripheral blood. The chain employs TRBV2 and TRBJ1-2; 8 bases fit TRBD1. CDR3 sequence: CASSDRGVRGYTF. CDR3 sequence (DNA): TGTGCCAGCAGCGACAGGGGTGTAAGGGGCTACACCTTC.